What follows are 18 T cell receptor beta chains derived from one specimen sequenced in a study of siplizumab effects on memory and regulatory T cells. The data were produced by immunoSEQ multiplex PCR, yet TCRdb's version contains in-frame clones alone and is incomplete. The sample carries some 97,000 clones, approximately 90% recorded once. The sample was Tregs sorted from blood. These TCRs come from a human donor in good health.

The rearrangement uses TRBV6-1 and TRBJ1-5, with TRBD1 as a possible D gene (5 bases). Trimming shortened V by 5 bases and J by 4 bases, and 12 bases separated the two germline ends. CDR1 and CDR2 (germline): MNHNS, SASEGT. The CDR3 is 14 amino acids. As DNA, the CDR3 is TGTGCCAGCAGTTCCCGACAGATGAATCAGCCCCAGCATTTT. Its protein product is CASSSRQMNQPQHF.

This chain connects TRBV6-5 to TRBJ1-2, with D uncertain. The length of the CDR3 is 13 residues. Germline CDR1 and CDR2: MNHEY and SVGAGI. The ends were cut back, 0 bases at V and 2 bases at J, with 4 bases in the middle. The CDR3 coding sequence is TGTGCCAGCAGTTACTCGATCAACTATGGCTACACCTTC. Translated, it gives CASSYSINYGYTF.

The chain has TRBV5-6 and TRBJ2-5; either TRBD1 or TRBD2 may supply D (5 bases each). With 0 bases removed from V and 4 bases from J, the gap between germline ends came to 7 bases. Looked up from germline, CDR1 is SGHDT and CDR2 is YYEEEE. The length of the CDR3 is 13 residues. The CDR3 here is CASSLGGAETQYF. The CDR3 DNA reads TGTGCCAGCAGCTTGGGAGGGGCAGAGACCCAGTACTTC.

This clone has only one observation. This chain connects TRBV7-9 to TRBJ2-4; D unclear. Germline CDR1 SEHNR, CDR2 FQNEAQ (reference sequence). V was trimmed by 2 bases and J by 0 bases, leaving 8 bases between them. The CDR3 has 15 amino acids. CDR3 region: CASSLSVVAKNIQYF. CDR3 nucleotide sequence: TGTGCCAGCAGCTTATCCGTTGTAGCCAAAAACATTCAGTACTTC.

V is TRBV5-1 and J is TRBJ2-5, with 8 bases aligning to TRBD1. The CDR3 is 14 amino acids. V lost 3 bases, J lost 3 bases, and 4 bases stayed unmatched. CDR1 and CDR2 from the germline V gene are SGHRS and YFSETQ. This CDR3 reads CASSWQTGEETQYF. CDR3 nucleotide sequence: TGCGCCAGCAGCTGGCAGACAGGGGAAGAGACCCAGTACTTC.

The rearrangement joins TRBV5-4 to TRBJ2-3, with D perhaps TRBD1 or TRBD2 (5 bases each). The CDR3 runs to 18 residues. V lost 0 bases to trimming and J lost 5 bases, with 22 bases between them. In germline, CDR1 is SGHNT, CDR2 YYREEE (reference sequence). The CDR3 region has the DNA TGTGCCAGCAGCTTGGGAGTCGGGGACCCCACACGGGGAGATACGCAGTATTTT. Its translation is CASSLGVGDPTRGDTQYF.

This rearrangement joins TRBV10-3 to TRBJ1-5, with 8 bases that match TRBD1. J gave up 5 bases and V 6 bases, and 3 bases lay outside the gene matches. The CDR3 has 13 residues. From germline, CDR1 is ENHRY and CDR2 SYGVKD. The CDR3 sequence: CAIRTGEDQPQHF. CDR3 bases: TGTGCCATCAGGACAGGGGAGGATCAGCCCCAGCATTTT.

CDR3 residues: CASSLLSGQGGYTF. CDR3 sequence (DNA): TGTGCCAGCAGCTTGCTATCGGGGCAGGGTGGCTACACCTTC. The chain has TRBV5-6 and TRBJ1-2; TRBD1 might be the D (5 bases). Germline V gives CDR1 SGHDT, CDR2 YYEEEE. V gave up 1 base and J gave up 7 bases, with 14 bases separating them. The CDR3 covers 14 residues.

This clone was recorded only once. The chain is built from TRBV6-6 and TRBJ2-7; D unclear. Per the germline V gene, CDR1 is MNHNY and CDR2 is SVGAGI (reference sequence). Trimming took off 0 bases at V and 4 bases at J, with 10 bases between the two ends. The CDR3 consists of 14 residues. The CDR3 region has the DNA TGTGCCAGCAGTTACTCTGGGCGCCTTTACGAGCAGTACTTC. It codes for CASSYSGRLYEQYF.

This clone was seen only once. The rearrangement links TRBV30 to TRBJ2-3, with TRBD1 as a possible D gene (5 bases). V was shortened by 2 bases and J by 2 bases, with 14 bases between the two germline ends. Germline CDR1 GTSNPN, CDR2 SVGIG (reference sequence). CDR3 length equals 15 residues. The CDR3 DNA sequence: TGTGCCTGGAGTCTCAGGGCAGCCTACACAGATACGCAGTATTTT. It translates to CAWSLRAAYTDTQYF.

The chain joins TRBV20-1 to TRBJ2-1; TRBD1 matches 8 bases. The CDR3 is 10 amino acids. The V gene's germline CDR1 is DFQATT and CDR2 SNEGSKA (reference sequence). CDR3 in DNA: TGCAGGGCAGGGGGCCATGAGCAGTTCTTC. As protein: CRAGGHEQFF.

This sequence joins TRBV6-5 and TRBJ2-7; 8 bases are shared with TRBD2. The V gene's germline CDR1 is MNHEY and CDR2 SVGAGI. V gave up 9 bases and J gave up 3 bases; unmatched junction bases: 7. There are 13 residues in the CDR3. For the CDR3, the DNA is TGTGCCAGTAGGGCGGGAGGCTTCTACGAGCAGTACTTC. Translating it yields CASRAGGFYEQYF.

The chain carries TRBV10-2 and TRBJ1-2, with D unclear. Trimming took off 4 bases at V and 1 base at J, with 4 bases between the two ends. Germline CDR1 is WSHSY and CDR2 is SAAADI. The CDR3 has 12 residues. The CDR3: CASSGVNYGYTF. The DNA for the CDR3 is TGCGCCAGCAGTGGGGTTAACTATGGCTACACCTTC.

The V gene is TRBV5-8, the J gene TRBJ2-7; 9 bases line up with TRBD1. Germline values: CDR1 SGHTS, CDR2 YDEGEE. The ends lost 3 bases at V and 5 bases at J; junction bases unmatched: 9. This CDR3 has 15 amino acids. Written as DNA, the CDR3 is TGTGCCAGCAGCTATGGACAGGGGACTGTTCACGAGCAGTACTTC. This encodes CASSYGQGTVHEQYF.

This clone came up a few times. The V and J genes are TRBV7-9 and TRBJ1-2; D not certain. With 2 bases removed from V and 4 bases from J, the gap between germline ends came to 8 bases. Germline CDR1 and CDR2: SEHNR and FQNEAQ (reference sequence). The CDR3 sequence is 13 residues long. CDR3: CASSLINPYGYTF. In nucleotides, the CDR3 is TGTGCCAGCAGCTTAATCAACCCCTATGGCTACACCTTC.

In regard to this clone: The junction does not match germline at one end; this may be a read error. This sequence joins TRBV7-9 and TRBJ2-7, with D possibly called TRBD1 or TRBD2 (5 bases each). The germline V gene has CDR1 SEHNR and CDR2 FQNEAQ (reference sequence). This CDR3 comprises 14 residues. CDR3 amino acids: CASSLGNSLGPGHF. CDR3 coding DNA: TGTGCCAGCAGCTTAGGAAACAGCTTGGGGCCGGGGCACTTC.

The chain has TRBV28 and TRBJ1-4; D unresolved. V was shortened by 5 bases and J by 10 bases, with 14 bases between the two germline ends. There are 13 residues in the CDR3. Germline lookup yields CDR1 MDHEN and CDR2 SYDVKM. Here the CDR3 DNA reads TGTGCCAGCAGTCAAGGACGGATGGGAAAACTGTTTTTT. It specifies CASSQGRMGKLFF.

This sequence joins TRBV5-1 and TRBJ1-1; the match to TRBD1 covers 7 bases. This CDR3 is 14 amino acids long. V gave up 6 bases and J gave up 7 bases; unmatched junction bases: 12. The germline V gene encodes CDR1 SGHRS and CDR2 YFSETQ. Written as DNA, the CDR3 is TGCGCCAGCAACCCACCGGGACAGACAAATGAAGCTTTCTTT. Its protein product is CASNPPGQTNEAFF.